This T cell receptor beta chain originates from a study of cytomegalovirus exposure and HLA in healthy donors. Worth noting for this clone: What it recognizes is unknown.

Vbeta (60) and Jbeta (13) primers were used in the PCR. Some clones are missing from TCRdb's copy, which holds only in-frame ones; the method was immunoSEQ multiplex PCR. The sample holds about 130,000 clones; around three quarters are singletons and the top ten take 5% to 8.5%. General study results and limits: HLA allele associations emerged for around 15,000 TCR beta sequences in a later analysis, at 0.05 false discovery rate.

V dropped 3 bases and J dropped 0 bases, with 12 bases sitting between them. There are 16 residues in the CDR3. Germline V gene lookup returns CDR1 ENHRY and CDR2 SYGVKD. The chain recombines TRBV10-3 with TRBJ1-3, with D perhaps matching TRBD1 (6 bases). The source material was PBMCs. This clonotype originated in a man aged 35-49 years in good health and CMV-seropositive. CDR3 DNA sequence: TGTGCCATCAGTGACCCCGGGACAAACTCTGGAAACACCATATATTTT. Protein product: CAISDPGTNSGNTIYF.